This T cell receptor beta chain was recorded in a study of OX40 agonist ivuxolimab in advanced cancers. Context from the whole study: Ivuxolimab was an agonistic, fully human IgG2 monoclonal antibody directed against OX40 (CD134), a costimulatory receptor. The paper covers the monotherapy dose-escalation part of the phase I ivuxolimab trial, which included N ≈ 57 patients. Intravenous ivuxolimab was administered to patients every 2 weeks at six dose levels: 0.01, 0.1, 0.3, 1.5, 3 and 10 mg/kg. The point of sequencing TCRbeta in the periphery was to test whether ivuxolimab changed TCR sequence diversity and drove clonal T-cell expansion. Prior anti-PD-1, anti-PD-L1 or anti-CTLA-4 therapy was permitted, and approximately 40% of dose-escalation patients had received checkpoint inhibitors. A male proportion of roughly 80% and a mean age of approximately 60 years, ranging from roughly 23 to 80, were recorded for the dose-escalation cohort. Three dose-escalation patients achieved partial responses, one with hepatocellular carcinoma and two with cutaneous melanoma. Among the approximately 50 dose-escalation patients, 19 had hepatocellular carcinoma, roughly 15 melanoma, 9 renal cell carcinoma and 9 head and neck cancer.

As concerns this clone: What this receptor recognizes is not known. Nothing much larger sits one base from this clone, and base qualities are not available.

On the study overall, not on this receptor specifically: The antigen specificity of the peripheral T cells that underwent clonal expansion was not determined. In partial responders in the 0.1-3.0 mg/kg groups, normalized peripheral clonal expansion was found to be among the lowest, especially among CD8+ T cells. After ivuxolimab, expanded clones were on average more numerous among CD8+ T cells than among CD4+ T cells. Low levels of normalized T-cell clonal expansion were also shown by some nonresponding patients. At doses of 0.1 to 3.0 mg/kg, clonal expansion of both CD4+ and CD8+ T cells in blood was seen between baseline and week 6.

The CDR3 has 18 amino acids, counting the end cysteine and phenylalanine. The read is trimmed to its CDR3 DNA, 54 bases read in frame from base 1. CDR1 and CDR2, per the germline V gene, are SGHVS and FQNEAQ. Cut back by 5 bases and 0 bases, the V and J ends lie 19 bases apart. Genomic DNA was extracted from sorted cells for sequencing of the TCRbeta CDR3 region. The immunoSEQ Assay was used for sequencing of TCRbeta CDR3 regions. Entries here come from immuneACCESS through TCRdb and include only in-frame sequences with V and J called. Some clones fail to appear in such tables; in the studies checked, an unresolved V gene covers under half of the shortfall, and the cause of the remainder is unknown. The sample profile shows around 80,000 clones; approximately 87% of them were found once. The leading ten clones occupy more than 0.5% of the sample. Patients with a history of autoimmune disease or receiving systemic immunosuppression were excluded from the trial. In every dose cohort, peripheral blood was drawn for TCR sequencing at baseline, cycle 4 day 1, and cycle 7 day 1. Samples were obtained from an open-label, multicenter, first-in-human phase I dose-escalation trial of ivuxolimab. Adults with locally advanced or metastatic melanoma, renal cell carcinoma, hepatocellular carcinoma or head and neck squamous cell carcinoma were enrolled in the trial. Before TCR sequencing, CD4+ T cells and CD8+ T cells from peripheral blood were sorted into separate populations.

In this chain, TRBV7-8 is recombined with TRBJ1-4; no confident D gene assignment can be made. The sequencing used CD4+ or CD8+ T cells sorted from blood, collected in a trial of the OX40 agonist ivuxolimab. This receptor was identified in an adult with an advanced solid tumor such as melanoma, head and neck, liver or kidney cancer. The DNA reads TGTGCCAGCAGCCCGCACCCTCAGGTGATCGCAACTAATGAAAAACTGTTTTTT. This encodes CASSPHPQVIATNEKLFF.